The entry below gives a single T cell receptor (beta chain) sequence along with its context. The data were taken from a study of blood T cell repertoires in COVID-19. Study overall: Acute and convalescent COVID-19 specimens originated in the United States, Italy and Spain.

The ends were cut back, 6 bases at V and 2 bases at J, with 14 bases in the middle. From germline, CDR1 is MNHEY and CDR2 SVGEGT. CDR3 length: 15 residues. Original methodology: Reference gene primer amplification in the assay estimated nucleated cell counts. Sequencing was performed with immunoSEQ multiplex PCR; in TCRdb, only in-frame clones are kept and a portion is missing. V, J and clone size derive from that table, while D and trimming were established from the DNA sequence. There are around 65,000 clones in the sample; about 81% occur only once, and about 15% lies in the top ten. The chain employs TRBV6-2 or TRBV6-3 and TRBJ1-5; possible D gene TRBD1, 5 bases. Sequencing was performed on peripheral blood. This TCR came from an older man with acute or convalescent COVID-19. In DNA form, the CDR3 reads TGTGCCAGCAGCCTTCCGGGGGTTGGCAATCAGCCCCAGCATTTT. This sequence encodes CASSLPGVGNQPQHF.